The sequence of this T cell receptor (beta chain) was determined in a study of blood T cell repertoires in COVID-19. Whole-study context: T cells, B-cell-depleted T cells, or PBMCs supplied cDNA or gDNA.

Authors' data handling: Using reference gene primer amplification, nucleated cell counts were estimated. The data were produced by immunoSEQ multiplex PCR, yet TCRdb's version contains in-frame clones alone and is incomplete. Clonal size and the V and J genes are those of that table, whereas D and trimming came from the DNA. The sample lists nearly 350,000 clones; 87% were seen once. This clone is a singleton in its sample. Germline lookup yields CDR1 MNHGY and CDR2 SVAAGI. The CDR3 loop spans 18 amino acids. J lost 5 bases, V lost 2 bases, and 15 bases had no gene match. The TCR comes from a woman in her twenties or thirties who had recovered from COVID-19. The V gene is TRBV6-9, the J gene TRBJ1-5, with 7 bases fitting TRBD1. The sequenced material came from PBMCs or T cells enriched from blood (not recorded which). Written as DNA, the CDR3 is TGTGCCAGCAGTTATGGTGTCACACCAACAGGGGCGGATCAGCCCCAGCATTTT. It codes for CASSYGVTPTGADQPQHF.